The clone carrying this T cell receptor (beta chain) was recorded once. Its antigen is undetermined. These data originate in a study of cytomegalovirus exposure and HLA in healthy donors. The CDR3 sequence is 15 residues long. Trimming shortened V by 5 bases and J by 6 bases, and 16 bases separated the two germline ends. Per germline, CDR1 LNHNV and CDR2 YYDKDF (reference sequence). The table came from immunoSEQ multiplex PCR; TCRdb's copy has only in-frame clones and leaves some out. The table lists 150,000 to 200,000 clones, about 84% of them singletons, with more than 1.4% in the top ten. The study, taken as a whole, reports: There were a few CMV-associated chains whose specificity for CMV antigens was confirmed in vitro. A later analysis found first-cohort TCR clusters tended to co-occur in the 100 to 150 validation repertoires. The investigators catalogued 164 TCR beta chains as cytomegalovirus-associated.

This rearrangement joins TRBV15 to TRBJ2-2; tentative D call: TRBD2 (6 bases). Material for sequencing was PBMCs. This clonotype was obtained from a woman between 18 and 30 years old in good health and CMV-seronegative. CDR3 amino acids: CATSGSISGAGELFF. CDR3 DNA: TGTGCCACCAGCGGGAGCATTTCGGGGGCCGGGGAGCTGTTTTTT.